This entry concerns a single TCR beta chain. These data belong to a study of blood T cell repertoires in COVID-19. The overall study: Sources were T cells, B-cell-depleted T cells, or PBMCs; the material itself was cDNA or gDNA.

V was clipped by 6 bases and J by 5 bases; unmatched bases: 9. Per germline, CDR1 SNHLY and CDR2 FYNNEI. The CDR3 has 15 residues. Generated by immunoSEQ multiplex PCR, the TCRdb table keeps only in-frame clones and is missing some. Of about 250,000 clones detected, roughly nine tenths appear once; the ten largest clones hold roughly 3.1%. The origin of this receptor is a man aged 18 to 35 with active or convalescent COVID-19. The gene calls are TRBV2 and TRBJ2-5; 10 bases agree with TRBD2. Sequencing was carried out using peripheral blood. The CDR3 nucleotides are TGTGCCAGCAGAAACAGCGGGAGGGGGTCGGAGACCCAGTACTTC. Its translation is CASRNSGRGSETQYF. The variable domain in full, with the rest retrieved from reference TRBV2 and TRBJ2-5, is EPEVTQTPSHQVTQMGQEVILRCVPISNHLYFYWYRQILGQKVEFLVSFYNNEISEKSEIFDDQFSVERPDGSNFTLKIRSTKLEDSAMYFCASRNSGRGSETQYFGPGTRLLVL.